This entry lists 26 T cell receptor beta chains sequenced from one sample in a study of cytomegalovirus exposure and HLA in healthy donors. Libraries were prepared by immunoSEQ multiplex PCR; TCRdb keeps only in-frame clonotypes and omits some of them. The table has tens of thousands of clones, approximately 95% seen once. The material sequenced was PBMCs. These receptors came from a woman under 30 in good health and CMV-seronegative.

This chain uses TRBV10-3 with TRBJ2-1; D is possibly TRBD2 (6 bases). CDR3 length: 16 residues. Germline CDR1 reads ENHRY; CDR2 reads SYGVKD. Trimming stripped 3 bases from V and 4 bases from J, with 16 bases between. The DNA of the CDR3 is TGTGCCATCAGTGACCCCACGGGACTGCAGTACAATGAGCAGTTCTTC. This sequence encodes CAISDPTGLQYNEQFF.

The rearrangement uses TRBV7-2 and TRBJ1-2; D unresolved. V lost 1 base to trimming and J lost 0 bases, with 6 bases between them. The CDR3 loop spans 14 amino acids. Germline V gene lookup returns CDR1 SGHTA and CDR2 FQGNSA. CDR3: CASSLGLANYGYTF. DNA of the CDR3: TGTGCCAGCAGCTTAGGATTAGCTAACTATGGCTACACCTTC.

CDR3 DNA: TGTGCCAGCTCAATGGGACTTCAAGAGACCCAGTACTTC. Translation gives CASSMGLQETQYF. The rearrangement uses TRBV18 and TRBJ2-5; D possibly corresponds to TRBD2 (6 bases). CDR1 is KGHSH, CDR2 LQKENI, per germline. This CDR3 has 13 amino acids. With 5 bases removed from V and 2 bases from J, the gap between germline ends came to 9 bases.

The V call is TRBV28, the J call TRBJ1-2; TRBD1 is a possible D gene (6 bases). Trimming removed 9 bases at V and 2 bases at J, with 16 bases between. There are 14 residues in the CDR3. Germline V CDR1 and CDR2: MDHEN, SYDVKM. The CDR3 reads CASDYRDRNYGYTF. Here the CDR3 DNA reads TGTGCCAGTGACTACAGGGACCGGAACTATGGCTACACCTTC.

The chain carries TRBV28 and TRBJ2-2; 10 bases map to TRBD1. CDR3 size: 17 residues. J gave up 3 bases and V 4 bases, and 8 bases lay outside the gene matches. Looked up from germline, CDR1 is MDHEN and CDR2 is SYDVKM. The CDR3 here is CASSSHDRGLDTGELFF. CDR3 in DNA: TGTGCCAGCAGTTCACACGACAGGGGGCTTGACACCGGGGAGCTGTTTTTT.

This chain links TRBV11-2 with TRBJ2-7, with 10 bases that match TRBD2. The V gene end was trimmed by 1 base and the J gene end by 2 bases; junction bases not matched to a gene: 5. Germline loops: CDR1 SGHAT, CDR2 FQNNGV. The CDR3 extends over 16 amino acids. This CDR3 is CASSLGQAGGAYEQYF. Here the CDR3 DNA reads TGTGCCAGCAGCTTAGGGCAAGCGGGAGGGGCCTACGAGCAGTACTTC.

The chain combines TRBV27 with TRBJ2-1, with D possibly TRBD1 on 6 matching bases. Germline CDR1 and CDR2: MNHEY and SMNVEV (reference sequence). The CDR3 covers 15 residues. Trimming cost V 3 bases and J 1 base, with 10 bases left between them. Here the CDR3 reads CASSLDSLSYNEQFF. In DNA, the CDR3 is TGTGCCAGCAGTTTGGACAGTCTGTCCTACAATGAGCAGTTCTTC.

Here the CDR3 reads CASSLVRGVSTGELFF. The CDR3 DNA follows: TGTGCCAGCAGCTTGGTCAGGGGAGTAAGCACCGGGGAGCTGTTTTTT. The rearrangement links TRBV5-6 to TRBJ2-2; a possible D gene is TRBD1 (6 bases). Trimming took off 0 bases at V and 4 bases at J, with 13 bases between the two ends. Germline loops: CDR1 SGHDT, CDR2 YYEEEE. The CDR3 covers 16 residues.

The rearrangement uses TRBV7-9 and TRBJ1-2; D gene ambiguous. V was cut by 4 bases and J by 5 bases, with 8 bases left in between. CDR3 length: 12 residues. CDR1 is SEHNR, CDR2 FQNEAQ, per germline (reference sequence). The CDR3 DNA follows: TGTGCCAGCAGCTCCGGTTCGTATGGCTACACCTTC. Translation: CASSSGSYGYTF. The variable domain in full, with the rest retrieved from reference TRBV7-9 and TRBJ1-2, is DTGVSQNPRHKITKRGQNVTFRCDPISEHNRLYWYRQTLGQGPEFLTYFQNEAQLEKSRLLSDRFSAERPKGSFSTLEIQRTEQGDSAMYLCASSSGSYGYTFGSGTRLTVV.

The V gene is TRBV9, the J gene TRBJ1-2, with a tentative D call TRBD1 (5 bases). CDR3 length equals 14 residues. Germline V gives CDR1 SGDLS, CDR2 YYNGEE. V was shortened by 4 bases and J by 4 bases, with 14 bases between the two germline ends. CDR3 nucleotides: TGTGCCAGCAGCTACCAAGACAGACGCTATGGCTACACCTTC. Translation gives CASSYQDRRYGYTF.

Turning to this clone: One end of the junction varies from germline; a read error may be responsible. V is TRBV6-1 and J is TRBJ2-7; 9 bases align to TRBD1. CDR3 length: 11 residues. Looked up from germline, CDR1 is MNHNS and CDR2 is SASEGT. The CDR3 sequence is CASSVDRGLDF. In DNA, the CDR3 is TGTGCCAGCAGTGTTGACAGGGGGTTAGACTTC.

This clone was seen only once. This chain connects TRBV4-3 to TRBJ1-6, with a possible D match to TRBD1 (5 bases). The CDR3 is 15 residues long. The V and J ends lost 5 bases and 8 bases respectively, with 16 bases between them. CDR1 and CDR2 (germline): LGHNA, YSLEER. CDR3 bases: TGCGCCAGCAGCGTTCGGGACGGGAGTTATTCACCCCTCCACTTT. Translation gives CASSVRDGSYSPLHF.

The gene calls are TRBV5-1 and TRBJ2-7; 9 bases map to TRBD2. This CDR3 comprises 16 residues. V trimming: 1 base; J trimming: 0 bases; junction bases outside the gene matches: 5. Germline V gene data show CDR1 as SGHRS and CDR2 as YFSETQ. The CDR3 protein is CASSLNVAGDSYEQYF. As DNA, the CDR3 is TGCGCCAGCAGCTTGAACGTAGCGGGGGACTCCTACGAGCAGTACTTC.

The V gene is TRBV25-1, the J gene TRBJ1-2; 9 bases map to TRBD1. Germline-derived CDR1 and CDR2 are MGHDK and SYGVNS. The CDR3 covers 16 residues. Losses at the gene ends were 5 bases for V and 4 bases for J; bases not matched to a gene: 11. The CDR3: CASSPLRDRAGYGYTF. CDR3 DNA: TGTGCCAGCAGTCCCCTCCGGGACAGGGCTGGCTATGGCTACACCTTC.

This chain links TRBV25-1 with TRBJ1-1, with D perhaps TRBD1 (5 bases). Germline values: CDR1 MGHDK, CDR2 SYGVNS. V was trimmed by 1 base and J by 0 bases, leaving 15 bases between them. The length of the CDR3 is 17 residues. CDR3 amino acids: CASSELAAGRMNTEAFF. DNA of the CDR3: TGTGCCAGCAGTGAATTGGCCGCGGGACGGATGAACACTGAAGCTTTCTTT.

The chain employs TRBV7-2 and TRBJ2-1; TRBD2 agrees at 10 bases. The CDR3 is made up of 17 amino acids. The trim removed 6 bases at V and 4 bases at J, leaving 12 bases unmatched. Germline lookup yields CDR1 SGHTA and CDR2 FQGNSA. The CDR3 DNA reads TGTGCCAGCAGTCTAGCTGTAGCGGGGGGCCCTTACAATGAGCAGTTCTTC. It codes for CASSLAVAGGPYNEQFF.

The CDR3 coding sequence is TGTGCCAGCAGTTACCGGGACAGGGGGGATGGCTACACCTTC. Amino acid sequence: CASSYRDRGDGYTF. V gene TRBV2 combines with J gene TRBJ1-2, with TRBD1 matching 11 bases. The V and J ends lost 5 bases and 6 bases, in that order; junction bases with no gene match: 5. Germline V lookup: CDR1 SNHLY, CDR2 FYNNEI. The CDR3 is made up of 14 amino acids.

The chain employs TRBV18 and TRBJ1-4; 7 nucleotides line up with TRBD1. Unmatched junction bases numbered 4, after V lost 6 bases and J lost 3 bases. The CDR3 contains 14 residues. The V gene's germline CDR1 is KGHSH and CDR2 LQKENI. The CDR3 spells CASSPGTANEKLFF. The CDR3 nucleotides are TGTGCCAGCTCCCCCGGGACAGCTAATGAAAAACTGTTTTTT.

This chain uses TRBV19 with TRBJ2-7, with D possibly TRBD2 on 6 matching bases. There are 14 residues in the CDR3. V gave up 3 bases and J gave up 5 bases, with 14 bases separating them. Germline V gives CDR1 LNHDA, CDR2 SQIVND (reference sequence). The CDR3 here is CASSILGGPDEQYF. The CDR3 DNA is TGTGCCAGTAGTATTCTGGGGGGACCCGACGAGCAGTACTTC.

The chain combines TRBV28 with TRBJ2-7; D is uncertain. CDR3 length equals 12 residues. Germline lookup yields CDR1 MDHEN and CDR2 SYDVKM. The V end was cut by 5 bases, the J end by 1 base, with 6 bases between. The CDR3 nucleotides read TGTGCCAGCAGTCCGAGGTCCTACGAGCAGTACTTC. Protein sequence: CASSPRSYEQYF.

This rearrangement joins TRBV9 to TRBJ1-5, with a tentative D call TRBD1 (6 bases). The CDR3 consists of 15 residues. V was shortened by 3 bases and J by 8 bases, with 18 bases between the two germline ends. CDR1 is SGDLS, CDR2 YYNGEE, per germline. In DNA form, the CDR3 reads TGTGCCAGCAGCGCGGGGGGGCAGGGGTTAGAGCCCCAGCATTTT. It encodes CASSAGGQGLEPQHF. Full variable domain (rest looked up from reference TRBV9 and TRBJ1-5): DSGVTQTPKHLITATGQRVTLRCSPRSGDLSVYWYQQSLDQGLQFLIQYYNGEERAKGNILERFSAQQFPDLHSELNLSSLELGDSALYFCASSAGGQGLEPQHFGDGTRLSIL.

This chain connects TRBV29-1 to TRBJ2-7; D uncertain. This CDR3 region has 12 residues. Per the germline V gene, CDR1 is SQVTM and CDR2 is ANQGSEA. V lost 4 bases and J lost 6, with 13 bases in between. CDR3: CSVVLEDIEQYF. DNA for the CDR3: TGCAGCGTTGTTTTGGAAGACATCGAGCAGTACTTC.

The V call is TRBV13, the J call TRBJ2-1; D is unresolved. V was shortened by 5 bases and J by 1 base, with 15 bases between the two germline ends. This CDR3 region has 16 residues. Germline V CDR1 and CDR2: PRHDT, FYEKMQ (reference sequence). CDR3 DNA sequence: TGTGCCAGCAGCCCCCGGGTGGCGGATTCCTACAATGAGCAGTTCTTC. It yields the protein CASSPRVADSYNEQFF.

This clone was detected once. The chain has TRBV7-9 and TRBJ1-2, with 11 bases fitting TRBD1. The CDR3 is 15 residues long. CDR1 SEHNR and CDR2 FQNEAQ come from the germline V gene (reference sequence). V lost 5 bases and J lost 0; bases outside the gene matches: 2. The CDR3 region is CASSGQGAPNYGYTF. DNA for the CDR3: TGTGCCAGCAGCGGACAGGGGGCCCCTAACTATGGCTACACCTTC.

The J gene is TRBJ2-7, the V gene TRBV4-3, with 10 bases lining up with TRBD2. The V and J ends lost 0 bases and 6 bases, in that order; junction bases with no gene match: 8. Per germline, CDR1 LGHNA and CDR2 YSLEER. The CDR3 contains 16 residues. CDR3 residues: CASSQDWLAGEGEQYF. For the CDR3, the DNA is TGCGCCAGCAGCCAAGATTGGCTAGCGGGAGAAGGCGAGCAGTACTTC.

The V call is TRBV9, the J call TRBJ2-2; the D gene is possibly TRBD1 (5 bases). Germline V CDR1 and CDR2: SGDLS, YYNGEE. Trimming removed 7 bases at V and 7 bases at J, with 17 bases between. CDR3 length equals 14 residues. CDR3 amino acids: CASGPMGPLGELFF. The CDR3 coding sequence is TGTGCCAGCGGACCAATGGGGCCGCTCGGGGAGCTGTTTTTT.